The 12 T cell receptor beta chains below were found in one sample sequenced in a study of OX40 agonist ivuxolimab in advanced cancers. Libraries were prepared by immunoSEQ multiplex PCR; TCRdb keeps only in-frame clonotypes and omits some of them. The sample holds fewer than 85,000 clones, around four fifths seen once. This sample comprised CD4+ or CD8+ T cells sorted from blood, obtained in a trial of the OX40 agonist ivuxolimab. These receptors were taken from an adult with an advanced solid tumor such as melanoma, head and neck, liver or kidney cancer.

The chain uses TRBV29-1 and TRBJ2-3; the match to TRBD1 covers 7 bases. The V gene's germline CDR1 is SQVTM and CDR2 ANQGSEA. V lost 6 bases, J lost 2 bases, and 11 bases stayed unmatched. The CDR3 spans 15 residues. Here the CDR3 DNA reads TGCAGCGTATCCGGCAGAGGGGGCTTCACAGATACGCAGTATTTT. Its translation: CSVSGRGGFTDTQYF.

This clone was recorded only once. The gene calls are TRBV7-3 and TRBJ2-2; possibly TRBD1 for D (6 bases). The CDR3 has 14 amino acids. Trimming removed 3 bases at V and 1 base at J, with 6 bases between. From germline, CDR1 is SGHTA and CDR2 FQGTGA. The CDR3 loop reads CASSLGQNTGELFF. The DNA for the CDR3 is TGTGCCAGCAGCTTGGGACAGAACACCGGGGAGCTGTTTTTT.

This sequence joins TRBV7-8 and TRBJ1-5; 7 nucleotides line up with TRBD1. Germline trimming cut 5 bases from V and 6 bases from J; bases unmatched to any gene: 10. The CDR3 is made up of 15 amino acids. Germline-derived CDR1 and CDR2 are SGHVS and FQNEAQ. The CDR3 nucleotides read TGTGCCAGCAGCCCGTTCGAGGGGGCCGCTCAGCCCCAGCATTTT. It is translated as CASSPFEGAAQPQHF.

J is TRBJ1-5 and V is TRBV4-2, with a weak D call TRBD1 (6 bases). CDR1 is LGHNA and CDR2 is YNFKEQ in the germline V gene. V gave up 0 bases and J gave up 2 bases, with 11 bases separating them. The CDR3 covers 16 residues. CDR3 in DNA: TGTGCCAGCAGCCAAGATCGGGCAGGGGGCAATCAGCCCCAGCATTTT. It specifies CASSQDRAGGNQPQHF.

This chain links TRBV6-6 with TRBJ1-1, with 7 bases that match TRBD1. V lost 6 bases and J lost 10; bases outside the gene matches: 5. The CDR3 loop spans 11 amino acids. The V gene's germline CDR1 is MNHNY and CDR2 SVGAGI (reference sequence). The CDR3 bases are TGTGCCAGCAGGCGGGACAGTTCAGCTTTCTTT. Its translation: CASRRDSSAFF.

The chain recombines TRBV6-6 with TRBJ1-2; D is unresolved. V was clipped by 6 bases and J by 7 bases, with 21 bases between them. The CDR3 spans 15 residues. Germline V gives CDR1 MNHNY, CDR2 SVGAGI (reference sequence). Here the CDR3 reads CASSSGPMALRGYTF. The CDR3 bases are TGTGCCAGCAGCTCAGGCCCAATGGCCTTGCGTGGCTACACCTTC.

This chain joins TRBV18 and TRBJ1-5; D remains unclear. The CDR3 runs to 16 residues. Germline loops: CDR1 KGHSH, CDR2 LQKENI. Trimming took off 0 bases at V and 2 bases at J, with 11 bases between the two ends. CDR3 coding DNA: TGTGCCAGCTCACCACCGTCGTCTGTACGCAATCAGCCCCAGCATTTT. It translates to CASSPPSSVRNQPQHF.

This clone has just a few counts. The genes are TRBV5-1 and TRBJ2-3; D gene unclear. Trimming took 4 bases from V and 0 from J, leaving 9 bases between them. This CDR3 comprises 14 residues. In germline, CDR1 is SGHRS, CDR2 YFSETQ. This chain's CDR3 is CASSLRPSTDTQYF. CDR3 coding DNA: TGCGCCAGCAGCCTGAGACCTAGCACAGATACGCAGTATTTT. Filled out from reference TRBV5-1 and TRBJ2-3, the complete variable domain reads KAGVTQTPRYLIKTRGQQVTLSCSPISGHRSVSWYQQTPGQGLQFLFEYFSETQRNKGNFPGRFSGRQFSNSRSEMNVSTLELGDSALYLCASSLRPSTDTQYFGPGTRLTVL.

The rearrangement joins TRBV7-8 to TRBJ2-3; D unclear. This CDR3 spans 15 amino acids. The ends were cut back, 5 bases at V and 6 bases at J, with 18 bases in the middle. CDR1 is SGHVS and CDR2 is FQNEAQ in the germline V gene. CDR3: CASSPNLAGGDTQYF. The CDR3 region has the DNA TGTGCCAGCAGCCCTAATCTCGCTGGCGGCGATACGCAGTATTTT.

The CDR3 coding sequence is TGCGCCAGCAGCCCACAGGGTGGTGGGGGCAAAAACATTCAGTACTTC. Translating it yields CASSPQGGGGKNIQYF. The chain combines TRBV5-1 with TRBJ2-4; D is possibly TRBD1 (6 bases). Germline V CDR1 and CDR2: SGHRS, YFSETQ. The CDR3 consists of 16 residues. Deletions cut 4 bases from V and 3 bases from J, with 17 bases between.

The V gene is TRBV30, the J gene TRBJ1-1; D is undetermined. Trimming stripped 4 bases from V and 1 base from J, with 10 bases between. CDR3 length equals 13 residues. Germline assignment: CDR1 GTSNPN and CDR2 SVGIG (reference sequence). The CDR3 reads CAWKFRGNTEAFF. CDR3 DNA: TGTGCCTGGAAGTTTCGGGGGAACACTGAAGCTTTCTTT. Full variable domain (outside the CDR3, taken from reference TRBV30 and TRBJ1-1): SQTIHQWPATLVQPVGSPLSLECTVEGTSNPNLYWYRQAAGRGLQLLFYSVGIGQISSEVPQNLSASRPQDRQFILSSKKLLLSDSGFYLCAWKFRGNTEAFFGQGTRLTVV.

The chain couples TRBV6-1 to TRBJ1-5; D remains unclear. Trimming removed 6 bases from V and 3 bases from J, with 6 bases in between. Germline lookup yields CDR1 MNHNS and CDR2 SASEGT. CDR3 size: 12 residues. Here the CDR3 DNA reads TGTGCCAGCAGAAGGGACAATCAGCCCCAGCATTTT. Translation gives CASRRDNQPQHF.